This T cell receptor beta chain originates from a study of cytomegalovirus exposure and HLA in healthy donors. Remarks on this clone: Its antigen is not known.

The primer mix had 60 Vbeta and 13 Jbeta primers. Sequenced by immunoSEQ multiplex PCR; TCRdb stores in-frame clones only, minus some. The sample comprises some 160,000 clones, roughly 87% of which are singletons, and approximately 0.55% rests with the top ten. Study-level findings and limits: With later analysis, a missense DCLRE1C variant became linked to TCR beta V- and J-gene trimming. Fewer N-insertions than the roughly 630-donor mean were reportedly shown by an Asian-associated ancestry cluster in a later analysis. When analyzed later, the rates of TCR association showed variation by HLA locus, with DRB1 the most and HLA-C the fewest.

The sequencing sample was made of PBMCs. This receptor was taken from a woman aged 45-59 years in good health and CMV-seronegative.

CDR3: CAGKTSGMVNEQFF. Here the CDR3 DNA reads TGTGCCGGAAAAACTAGCGGGATGGTCAATGAGCAGTTCTTC. The gene calls are TRBV6-1 and TRBJ2-1; the match to TRBD2 covers 10 bases. The CDR3 covers 14 residues. Germline values: CDR1 MNHNS, CDR2 SASEGT. V shed 11 bases and J 6 bases; nucleotides not matched to a gene: 10.